The next 11 T cell receptor beta chains were all read from a single sample in a study of shared clonotypes between healthy human individuals. The protocol was immunoSEQ multiplex PCR, while the TCRdb copy is restricted to in-frame clones and leaves out a portion. The sample contains a few hundred thousand clones, roughly 97% of which appear only once. The sequenced sample consisted of naive CD4+ T cells sorted from blood. Noted subset: CD45RA+ positively selected. The receptors derive from a woman aged 25 to 39 in good health.

The chain combines TRBV15 with TRBJ2-1, with 10 bases lining up with TRBD2. V trimming: 8 bases; J trimming: 9 bases; junction bases outside the gene matches: 7. In germline, CDR1 is LNHNV, CDR2 YYDKDF (reference sequence). The CDR3 extends over 13 amino acids. CDR3 protein: CATCLAGVAEQFF. The CDR3 bases are TGTGCCACCTGTCTAGCGGGAGTGGCTGAGCAGTTCTTC.

This chain links TRBV13 with TRBJ2-2; D is possibly TRBD2 (6 bases). Germline-derived CDR1 and CDR2 are PRHDT and FYEKMQ (reference sequence). This CDR3 has 17 amino acids. Trimming pared 5 bases from V and 3 bases from J, leaving 19 bases between. The CDR3 DNA sequence: TGTGCCAGCAGCCGCGGCGGGGCCGGGGACTACACCGGGGAGCTGTTTTTT. It translates to CASSRGGAGDYTGELFF.

The genes are TRBV6-1 and TRBJ2-5, with TRBD1 matching over 7 bases. CDR1 MNHNS and CDR2 SASEGT come from the germline V gene. The length of the CDR3 is 15 residues. The junction had 9 bases not matched to a gene; V was cut back by 6 bases and J by 2 bases. In DNA form, the CDR3 reads TGTGCCAGCAGGACAGGGATTGGCGGTCAAGAGACCCAGTACTTC. It encodes CASRTGIGGQETQYF.

A single count supports this clone. The chain combines TRBV19 with TRBJ1-1; D uncertain. Germline CDR1 LNHDA, CDR2 SQIVND (reference sequence). V was trimmed by 4 bases and J by 1 base, leaving 10 bases between them. This CDR3 is built from 14 residues. The CDR3 DNA sequence: TGTGCCAGTAGTAAGGCAACCTGGAACACTGAAGCTTTCTTT. Translating it yields CASSKATWNTEAFF.

CDR3 in amino acids: CASSSGQGVKGYTF. The CDR3 DNA reads TGTGCCAGCAGTTCCGGACAGGGGGTGAAAGGCTACACCTTC. The V call is TRBV28, the J call TRBJ1-2, with TRBD1 matching 10 bases. The CDR3 covers 14 residues. V gave up 4 bases and J gave up 8 bases; unmatched junction bases: 7. Germline lookup yields CDR1 MDHEN and CDR2 SYDVKM.

The genes are TRBV10-3 and TRBJ2-7; 9 bases agree with TRBD1. This CDR3 is 17 amino acids long. Germline CDR1 and CDR2: ENHRY and SYGVKD. The junction had 15 bases not matched to a gene; V was cut back by 6 bases and J by 3 bases. The CDR3 protein is CAISSDSGTGYGYEQYF. The CDR3 DNA reads TGTGCCATCAGCAGTGATTCCGGGACAGGGTACGGCTACGAGCAGTACTTC.

J is TRBJ2-5 and V is TRBV21-1. TRBV21-1 is tagged as a pseudogene. This CDR3 has 14 residues. Here the CDR3 reads CASSKAGLQETQYF. In DNA form, the CDR3 reads TGTGCCAGCAGCAAAGCTGGGTTACAAGAGACCCAGTACTTC.

The gene calls are TRBV6-1 and TRBJ1-5; D remains unclear. The CDR3 sequence is 15 residues long. The germline V gene encodes CDR1 MNHNS and CDR2 SASEGT. With 6 bases removed from V and 0 bases from J, the gap between germline ends came to 12 bases. The chain's CDR3 is CASRAGRYSNQPQHF. In DNA form, the CDR3 reads TGTGCCAGCAGAGCAGGTCGTTATAGCAATCAGCCCCAGCATTTT.

The chain uses TRBV5-1 and TRBJ2-1; 7 nucleotides match TRBD2. V lost 0 bases and J lost 7; bases outside the gene matches: 4. CDR1 is SGHRS and CDR2 is YFSETQ in the germline V gene. The CDR3 runs to 14 residues. CDR3 in amino acids: CASSLVAGVNEQFF. The CDR3, as DNA: TGCGCCAGCAGCTTGGTCGCGGGAGTAAATGAGCAGTTCTTC.

This rearrangement joins TRBV18 to TRBJ1-3; no clear D gene. Trimming shortened V by 3 bases and J by 0 bases, and 9 bases separated the two germline ends. Germline V gene lookup returns CDR1 KGHSH and CDR2 LQKENI. CDR3 length: 15 residues. The CDR3 DNA sequence: TGTGCCAGCTCACCTCTCGACGACTCTGGAAACACCATATATTTT. Amino acid sequence: CASSPLDDSGNTIYF.

J is TRBJ2-2 and V is TRBV5-5; D is possibly TRBD1 (5 bases). CDR1 and CDR2 from the germline V gene are SGHKS and YYEKEE (reference sequence). V gave up 5 bases and J gave up 6 bases, with 11 bases separating them. The CDR3 has 13 amino acids. In nucleotides, the CDR3 is TGTGCCAGCAGGGCGAAGGGGCCCGGGGAGCTGTTTTTT. As protein: CASRAKGPGELFF.